This T cell receptor (beta chain) was recovered during a study of cytomegalovirus exposure and HLA in healthy donors. As for the study in general: Ancestry clustering placed about 80% of approximately 420 genotyped donors in the Caucasian-associated cluster. Study outcomes and limitations: The study put 150 to 200 TCR beta chains on its list as cytomegalovirus-associated.

To note about this clone: No antigen is known for it.

The CDR3 consists of 16 residues. Germline loops: CDR1 SGHRS, CDR2 YFSETQ. J gave up 4 bases and V 4 bases, and 8 bases lay outside the gene matches. With 60 Vbeta and 13 Jbeta primers, the PCR was carried out. Sequencing was performed with immunoSEQ multiplex PCR; in TCRdb, only in-frame clones are kept and a portion is missing. The data hold around 38,000 clones, with about 66% observed a single time. The genes are TRBV5-1 and TRBJ2-5; 12 bases fit TRBD2. Material: PBMCs. The sequence was collected from a man between 50 and 59 years old in good health and CMV-seropositive. The CDR3 region has the DNA TGCGCCAGCAGCCCGACTAGCGGGGGATGGGGAGAGACCCAGTACTTC. Its protein is CASSPTSGGWGETQYF.